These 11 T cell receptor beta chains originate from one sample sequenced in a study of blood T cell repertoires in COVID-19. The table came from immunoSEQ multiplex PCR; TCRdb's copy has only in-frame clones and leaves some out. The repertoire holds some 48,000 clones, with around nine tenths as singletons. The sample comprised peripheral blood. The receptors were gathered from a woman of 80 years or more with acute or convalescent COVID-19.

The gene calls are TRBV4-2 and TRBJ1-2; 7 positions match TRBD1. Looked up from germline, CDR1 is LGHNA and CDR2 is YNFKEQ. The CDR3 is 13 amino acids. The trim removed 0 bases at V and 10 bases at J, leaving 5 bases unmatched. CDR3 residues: CASSQDGQGDYTF. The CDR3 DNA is TGTGCCAGCAGCCAAGATGGCCAGGGGGACTACACCTTC.

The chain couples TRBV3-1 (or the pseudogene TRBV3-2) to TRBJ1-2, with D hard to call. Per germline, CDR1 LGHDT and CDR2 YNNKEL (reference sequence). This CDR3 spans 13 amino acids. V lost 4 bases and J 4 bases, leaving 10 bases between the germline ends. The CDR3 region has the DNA TGTGCCAGCAGCCCCGTAGATGCCTATGGCTACACCTTC. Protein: CASSPVDAYGYTF.

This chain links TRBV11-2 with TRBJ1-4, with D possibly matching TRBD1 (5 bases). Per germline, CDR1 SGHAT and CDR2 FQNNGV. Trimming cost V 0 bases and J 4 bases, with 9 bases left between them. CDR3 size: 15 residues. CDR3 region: CASSLDGAVNEKLFF. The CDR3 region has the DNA TGTGCCAGCAGCTTAGATGGGGCTGTTAATGAAAAACTGTTTTTT.

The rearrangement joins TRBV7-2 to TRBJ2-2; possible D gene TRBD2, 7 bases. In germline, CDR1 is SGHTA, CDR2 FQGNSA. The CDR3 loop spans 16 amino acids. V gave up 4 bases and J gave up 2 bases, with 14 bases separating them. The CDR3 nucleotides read TGTGCCAGCAGCTCCCGGGGAGGGGGTAACACCGGGGAGCTGTTTTTT. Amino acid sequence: CASSSRGGGNTGELFF. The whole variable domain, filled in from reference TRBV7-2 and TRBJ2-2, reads GAGVSQSPSNKVTEKGKDVELRCDPISGHTALYWYRQSLGQGLEFLIYFQGNSAPDKSGLPSDRFSAERTGGSVSTLTIQRTQQEDSAVYLCASSSRGGGNTGELFFGEGSRLTVL.

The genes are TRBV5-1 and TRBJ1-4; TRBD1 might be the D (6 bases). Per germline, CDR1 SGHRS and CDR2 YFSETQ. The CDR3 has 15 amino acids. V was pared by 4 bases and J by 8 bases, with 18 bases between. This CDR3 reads CASSASTGSGEKLFF. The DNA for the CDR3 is TGCGCCAGCAGCGCGTCAACAGGGTCTGGGGAAAAACTGTTTTTT.

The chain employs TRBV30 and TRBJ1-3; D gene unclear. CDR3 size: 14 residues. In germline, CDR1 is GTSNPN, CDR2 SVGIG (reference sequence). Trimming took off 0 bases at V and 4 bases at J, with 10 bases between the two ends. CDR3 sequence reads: CAWSVNPIGNTIYF. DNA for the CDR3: TGTGCCTGGAGTGTAAATCCCATCGGAAACACCATATATTTT. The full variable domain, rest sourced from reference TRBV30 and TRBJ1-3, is SQTIHQWPATLVQPVGSPLSLECTVEGTSNPNLYWYRQAAGRGLQLLFYSVGIGQISSEVPQNLSASRPQDRQFILSSKKLLLSDSGFYLCAWSVNPIGNTIYFGEGSWLTVV.

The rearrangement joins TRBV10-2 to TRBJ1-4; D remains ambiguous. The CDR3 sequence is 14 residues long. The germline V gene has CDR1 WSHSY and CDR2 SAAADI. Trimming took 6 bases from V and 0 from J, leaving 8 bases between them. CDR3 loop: CASSDTSTNEKLFF. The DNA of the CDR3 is TGCGCCAGCAGCGACACATCAACTAATGAAAAACTGTTTTTT.

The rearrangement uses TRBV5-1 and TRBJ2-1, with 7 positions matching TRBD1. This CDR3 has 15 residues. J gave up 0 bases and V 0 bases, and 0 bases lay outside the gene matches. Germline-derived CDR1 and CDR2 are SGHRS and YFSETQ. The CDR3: CASSLEGASYNEQFF. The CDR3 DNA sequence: TGCGCCAGCAGCTTGGAGGGGGCCTCCTACAATGAGCAGTTCTTC.

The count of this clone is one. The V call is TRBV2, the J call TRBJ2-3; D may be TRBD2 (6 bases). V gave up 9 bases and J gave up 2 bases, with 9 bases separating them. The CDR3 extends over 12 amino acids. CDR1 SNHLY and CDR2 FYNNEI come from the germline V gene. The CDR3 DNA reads TGTGCCAGGGGGGGTCTCACAGATACGCAGTATTTT. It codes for CARGGLTDTQYF.

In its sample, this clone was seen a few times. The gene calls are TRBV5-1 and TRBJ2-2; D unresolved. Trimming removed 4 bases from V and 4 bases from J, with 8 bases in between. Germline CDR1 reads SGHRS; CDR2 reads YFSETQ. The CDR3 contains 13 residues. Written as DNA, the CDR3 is TGCGCCAGCAGCACCACATCCACCGGGGAGCTGTTTTTT. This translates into CASSTTSTGELFF.

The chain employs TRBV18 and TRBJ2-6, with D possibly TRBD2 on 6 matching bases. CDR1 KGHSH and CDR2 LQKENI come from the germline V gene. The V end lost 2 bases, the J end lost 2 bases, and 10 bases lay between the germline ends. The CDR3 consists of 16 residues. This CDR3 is CASSPAGTPGANVLTF. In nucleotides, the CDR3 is TGTGCCAGCTCACCAGCGGGAACCCCTGGGGCCAACGTCCTGACTTTC.